Listed below are T cell receptor beta chains from one sample, sequenced in a study of beta chain features in type 1 diabetes. The repertoire was sequenced with immunoSEQ multiplex PCR; TCRdb's copy has only in-frame clones and lacks some. This sample has some 63,000 clones; around 49% occur once, and the top ten carry 0.7%. The sample comprised central memory CD4+ T cells from blood. These receptors were obtained from a man between 25 and 39 years old with type 1 diabetes. The CDR3 runs from the conserved cysteine through the conserved F or W. Fields, in order: V gene, D gene, J gene, clone size, CDR3 protein, CDR3 DNA. A D gene is named only where the DNA matches it firmly. Clone size is stated in some rows and not others, as once, few, many or a class when expanded.

v_call: TRBV19; d_call: NA; j_call: TRBJ2-6; clone_size: NA; cdr3_aa: CASIPRSQGRSGANVLTF; cdr3_nt: TGTGCCAGTATTCCACGCTCCCAGGGTCGCTCTGGGGCCAACGTCCTGACTTTC
v_call: TRBV7-9; d_call: NA; j_call: TRBJ2-1; clone_size: few; cdr3_aa: CASSGSPYYNEQFF; cdr3_nt: TGTGCCAGCAGCGGGAGCCCGTATTACAATGAGCAGTTCTTC
v_call: TRBV5-1; d_call: NA; j_call: TRBJ2-7; clone_size: NA; cdr3_aa: CASSNTGSYSYEQYF; cdr3_nt: TGCGCCAGCAGCAACACGGGAAGTTACTCCTACGAGCAGTACTTC
v_call: TRBV5-8; d_call: NA; j_call: TRBJ2-7; clone_size: NA; cdr3_aa: CASSLKGRGFEQYF; cdr3_nt: TGTGCCAGCAGCTTAAAGGGTAGAGGGTTCGAGCAGTACTTC
v_call: TRBV6-1; d_call: NA; j_call: TRBJ1-6; clone_size: NA; cdr3_aa: CASSAAAGAGGSPLHF; cdr3_nt: TGTGCCAGCAGTGCCGCTGCGGGCGCCGGGGGTTCACCCCTCCACTTT
v_call: TRBV7-9; d_call: NA; j_call: TRBJ1-1; clone_size: NA; cdr3_aa: CASSLSVEAFF; cdr3_nt: TGTGCCAGCAGCCTTTCGGTCGAAGCTTTCTTT
v_call: TRBV5-1; d_call: TRBD2; j_call: TRBJ2-7; clone_size: NA; cdr3_aa: CASSSGREGPRGEQYF; cdr3_nt: TGCGCCAGCAGCTCAGGCAGGGAGGGCCCTCGGGGCGAGCAGTACTTC
v_call: TRBV11-2; d_call: TRBD2; j_call: TRBJ2-5; clone_size: NA; cdr3_aa: CASSSRTSGGQETQYF; cdr3_nt: TGTGCCAGCAGCTCACGGACTAGCGGGGGACAAGAGACCCAGTACTTC
v_call: TRBV2; d_call: NA; j_call: TRBJ2-2; clone_size: few; cdr3_aa: CASSAIRGSGELFF; cdr3_nt: TGTGCCAGCAGCGCCATCCGGGGGTCCGGGGAGCTGTTTTTT
v_call: TRBV10-1; d_call: TRBD2; j_call: TRBJ2-7; clone_size: NA; cdr3_aa: CASSETSGGPYEQYF; cdr3_nt: TGCGCCAGCAGTGAGACTAGCGGAGGCCCCTACGAGCAGTACTTC
v_call: TRBV30; d_call: NA; j_call: TRBJ1-5; clone_size: NA; cdr3_aa: CAWSRDNGGNQPQHF; cdr3_nt: TGTGCCTGGAGTCGCGACAACGGAGGTAATCAGCCCCAGCATTTT
v_call: TRBV6-5; d_call: TRBD2; j_call: TRBJ2-5; clone_size: NA; cdr3_aa: CASWGASGTRETQYF; cdr3_nt: TGTGCCAGCTGGGGGGCTAGCGGGACGAGGGAGACCCAGTACTTC
v_call: TRBV27; d_call: TRBD2; j_call: TRBJ2-1; clone_size: few; cdr3_aa: CASSLVRLAGGNEQFF; cdr3_nt: TGTGCCAGCAGTTTAGTCCGACTAGCGGGAGGGAATGAGCAGTTCTTC
v_call: TRBV18; d_call: TRBD1; j_call: TRBJ1-6; clone_size: NA; cdr3_aa: CASSPLGTGDSPLHF; cdr3_nt: TGTGCCAGCTCACCGCTCGGGACAGGGGATTCGCCCCTCCACTTT
v_call: TRBV14; d_call: TRBD1; j_call: TRBJ2-4; clone_size: NA; cdr3_aa: CASSIRQGDIQYF; cdr3_nt: TGTGCCAGCAGCATACGACAGGGTGACATTCAGTACTTC
v_call: TRBV11-2; d_call: TRBD2; j_call: TRBJ2-5; clone_size: NA; cdr3_aa: CASSPLSGVQETQYF; cdr3_nt: TGTGCCAGCAGCCCCCTTAGCGGGGTACAAGAGACCCAGTACTTC
v_call: TRBV4-2; d_call: TRBD1; j_call: TRBJ2-3; clone_size: NA; cdr3_aa: CASSQEGQGYTDTQYF; cdr3_nt: TGTGCCAGCAGCCAAGAAGGACAGGGTTACACAGATACGCAGTATTTT
v_call: TRBV12-2; d_call: NA; j_call: TRBJ1-5; clone_size: NA; cdr3_aa: CASRLEVVGLQPQHF; cdr3_nt: TGTGCAAGTCGCTTAGAGGTTGTGGGACTTCAGCCCCAGCATTTT
v_call: TRBV2; d_call: NA; j_call: TRBJ2-2; clone_size: NA; cdr3_aa: CASRGGTNTGELFF; cdr3_nt: TGTGCCAGCAGGGGGGGAACGAACACCGGGGAGCTGTTTTTT
v_call: TRBV25-1; d_call: NA; j_call: TRBJ2-1; clone_size: NA; cdr3_aa: CASSEAVTENNEQFF; cdr3_nt: TGTGCCAGCAGTGAAGCTGTGACAGAGAACAATGAGCAGTTCTTC
v_call: TRBV6-5; d_call: NA; j_call: TRBJ2-3; clone_size: few; cdr3_aa: CASSYYPTETDTQYF; cdr3_nt: TGTGCCAGCAGTTACTACCCGACAGAGACAGATACGCAGTATTTT
v_call: TRBV6-1; d_call: NA; j_call: TRBJ2-5; clone_size: few; cdr3_aa: CASERITGGETQYF; cdr3_nt: TGTGCCAGCGAGAGGATCACCGGTGGAGAGACCCAGTACTTC
v_call: TRBV6-5; d_call: TRBD1; j_call: TRBJ1-1; clone_size: NA; cdr3_aa: CASSYSRDSSLKAFF; cdr3_nt: TGTGCCAGCAGTTACTCGAGGGACAGCTCACTGAAAGCTTTCTTT